Below, one TCR beta chain is given with its context. Profiled with immunoSEQ multiplex PCR; TCRdb holds only in-frame clones, not every one. Among more than 30,000 clones listed, over 80% were seen once. This specimen comes from a study of regulatory and conventional T cells in RAG deficiency. Trimming cost V 3 bases and J 4 bases; bases outside gene matches: 11. CDR1 SGHTS and CDR2 YDEGEE come from the germline V gene. The CDR3 runs 16 residues. This sample also appeared in a second study, on regulatory T cells. This second report adds: The PCR used 52 TRBV and 13 TRBJ primers.

The sequencing sample was made of CD8+ T cells sorted from blood. This clonotype originated in a human donor in good health. The chain recombines TRBV5-8 with TRBJ2-7; 9 positions match TRBD2. CDR3: CASSYPRGSGSYEQYF. The CDR3 DNA follows: TGTGCCAGCAGCTACCCTCGGGGTAGCGGGAGTTACGAGCAGTACTTC.